This entry is about one T cell receptor (beta chain). The antigen is unknown. This entry is derived from a study of cytomegalovirus exposure and HLA in healthy donors. Broader study findings: The dataset shows that most TCR sequences were rare, while some public TCRs occurred in many donors. According to the study, approximately 150 TCR beta chains were cytomegalovirus-associated. In vitro experiments confirmed that a few CMV-associated chains were specific for CMV antigens.

The CDR3 runs 17 residues. Germline V gives CDR1 MNHNS, CDR2 SASEGT. V lost 2 bases, J lost 7 bases, and 12 bases stayed unmatched. TCRdb's table, derived via immunoSEQ multiplex PCR, lists solely in-frame clones and lacks some. This table has 120,000 or so clones, roughly 87% appearing once. The sample taken for sequencing was PBMCs. The chain combines TRBV6-1 with TRBJ1-3, with 9 bases aligning to TRBD1. The receptor was isolated from a woman in her late teens or twenties in good health and CMV-seronegative. In nucleotides, the CDR3 is TGTGCCAGCAGTGAATACCCCCGGGACAGGGTTCGTAACACCATATATTTT. Translation gives CASSEYPRDRVRNTIYF.